The rows below give T cell receptor beta chains drawn from one sample of a study of PD-1 blockade in classical Hodgkin lymphoma. Assay: immunoSEQ multiplex PCR; the TCRdb copy retains only in-frame clones and omits some. Among 110,000 or so clones listed, roughly 87% were seen once. The sequences come from peripheral blood mononuclear cells (PBMCs), collected before the second cycle of nivolumab. Source of these receptors: a human donor with classical Hodgkin lymphoma. Both conserved end residues are part of each CDR3. Fields, in order: V gene, D gene, clone size, J gene, CDR3 protein, CDR3 DNA. A D gene is named only where the DNA matches it firmly. The size entry is marked missing in some rows and otherwise reads once, few, many or a size class.

v_call: TRBV7-6; d_call: NA; clone_size: once; j_call: TRBJ2-3; cdr3_aa: CASSGRTVISTDTQYF; cdr3_nt: TGTGCCAGCAGCGGTCGGACAGTAATTTCCACAGATACGCAGTATTTT
v_call: TRBV29-1; d_call: NA; clone_size: few; j_call: TRBJ1-5; cdr3_aa: CSVEGVRGQPQHF; cdr3_nt: TGCAGCGTTGAGGGTGTACGAGGGCAGCCCCAGCATTTT
v_call: TRBV27; d_call: NA; clone_size: NA; j_call: TRBJ1-1; cdr3_aa: CASSGKRGGTEAFF; cdr3_nt: TGTGCCAGCAGTGGGAAGAGGGGGGGCACTGAAGCTTTCTTT
v_call: TRBV2; d_call: NA; clone_size: NA; j_call: TRBJ1-2; cdr3_aa: CASSEIRGSYGYTF; cdr3_nt: TGTGCCAGCAGTGAAATCAGGGGATCCTATGGCTACACCTTC
v_call: TRBV30; d_call: TRBD1; clone_size: NA; j_call: TRBJ2-7; cdr3_aa: CAWTGGYEQYF; cdr3_nt: TGTGCCTGGACAGGGGGCTACGAGCAGTACTTC
v_call: TRBV13; d_call: NA; clone_size: NA; j_call: TRBJ2-4; cdr3_aa: CASSLEDAPNIQYF; cdr3_nt: TGTGCCAGCAGCTTAGAAGACGCCCCAAACATTCAGTACTTC
v_call: TRBV5-6; d_call: NA; clone_size: NA; j_call: TRBJ1-1; cdr3_aa: CASSLVGWSRLNTEAFF; cdr3_nt: TGTGCCAGCAGCTTGGTAGGCTGGAGTCGGTTGAACACTGAAGCTTTCTTT
v_call: TRBV6-5; d_call: TRBD1; clone_size: once; j_call: TRBJ1-5; cdr3_aa: CASSTDRVGNQPQHF; cdr3_nt: TGTGCCAGCAGTACCGACAGGGTAGGGAATCAGCCCCAGCATTTT
v_call: TRBV2; d_call: NA; clone_size: NA; j_call: TRBJ1-6; cdr3_aa: CASTEAPGISPLHF; cdr3_nt: TGTGCCAGCACTGAAGCCCCAGGGATCTCACCCCTCCACTTT
v_call: TRBV11-2; d_call: NA; clone_size: NA; j_call: TRBJ1-4; cdr3_aa: CASSAGLATNEKLFF; cdr3_nt: TGTGCCAGCAGTGCCGGGCTTGCAACTAATGAAAAACTGTTTTTT
v_call: TRBV7-2; d_call: TRBD1; clone_size: NA; j_call: TRBJ1-2; cdr3_aa: CASSQNLQGGDGYTF; cdr3_nt: TGTGCCAGCAGCCAAAACCTACAGGGGGGGGATGGCTACACCTTC
v_call: TRBV20-1; d_call: NA; clone_size: NA; j_call: TRBJ1-1; cdr3_aa: CSARLDNEAFF; cdr3_nt: TGCAGTGCTAGACTTGATAATGAAGCTTTCTTT
v_call: TRBV27; d_call: NA; clone_size: NA; j_call: TRBJ1-1; cdr3_aa: CASSRGLMNTEAFF; cdr3_nt: TGTGCCAGTTCTCGGGGTCTCATGAACACTGAAGCTTTCTTT
v_call: TRBV30; d_call: NA; clone_size: NA; j_call: TRBJ2-2; cdr3_aa: CAWRANTGELFF; cdr3_nt: TGTGCCTGGAGGGCTAACACCGGGGAGCTGTTTTTT
v_call: TRBV5-6; d_call: NA; clone_size: NA; j_call: TRBJ2-3; cdr3_aa: CASRGAGRTDTQYF; cdr3_nt: TGTGCCAGCAGAGGGGCGGGGCGAACAGATACGCAGTATTTT
v_call: TRBV10-2; d_call: TRBD1; clone_size: NA; j_call: TRBJ2-7; cdr3_aa: CASTTGVSYEQYF; cdr3_nt: TGCGCCAGCACTACAGGGGTCTCCTACGAGCAGTACTTC
v_call: TRBV10-1; d_call: NA; clone_size: NA; j_call: TRBJ1-1; cdr3_aa: CASSEGLRTEAFF; cdr3_nt: TGCGCCAGCAGCGAAGGGCTACGGACTGAAGCTTTCTTT
v_call: TRBV7-2; d_call: NA; clone_size: NA; j_call: TRBJ2-3; cdr3_aa: CASSAGLSTDTQYF; cdr3_nt: TGTGCCAGCAGCGCGGGACTTAGCACAGATACGCAGTATTTT
v_call: TRBV19; d_call: NA; clone_size: NA; j_call: TRBJ1-5; cdr3_aa: CASSMGDTSGQPQHF; cdr3_nt: TGTGCCAGTAGTATGGGGGACACTTCGGGTCAGCCCCAGCATTTT
v_call: TRBV28; d_call: NA; clone_size: NA; j_call: TRBJ2-7; cdr3_aa: CASVDGLRPYEQYF; cdr3_nt: TGTGCCAGCGTGGATGGACTGCGGCCCTACGAGCAGTACTTC
v_call: TRBV15; d_call: TRBD1; clone_size: NA; j_call: TRBJ1-3; cdr3_aa: CATSSALTGDTRNTIYF; cdr3_nt: TGTGCCACCAGCAGCGCCTTGACAGGGGATACGCGAAACACCATATATTTT
v_call: TRBV28; d_call: TRBD1; clone_size: NA; j_call: TRBJ1-2; cdr3_aa: CASVRDRGYGYTF; cdr3_nt: TGTGCCAGTGTGCGGGACAGGGGATACGGCTACACCTTC
v_call: TRBV29-1; d_call: TRBD1; clone_size: NA; j_call: TRBJ2-7; cdr3_aa: CSVGTGFSYEQYF; cdr3_nt: TGCAGCGTTGGGACAGGGTTTTCCTACGAGCAGTACTTC
v_call: TRBV7-2; d_call: TRBD1; clone_size: NA; j_call: TRBJ1-5; cdr3_aa: CASSPWTGAGVRQPQHF; cdr3_nt: TGTGCCAGCAGCCCCTGGACAGGGGCTGGCGTAAGACAGCCCCAGCATTTT
v_call: TRBV6-5; d_call: NA; clone_size: NA; j_call: TRBJ1-2; cdr3_aa: CASSEDRAPYGYTF; cdr3_nt: TGTGCCAGCAGTGAGGACCGGGCCCCTTATGGCTACACCTTC
v_call: TRBV5-5; d_call: TRBD1; clone_size: NA; j_call: TRBJ2-3; cdr3_aa: CASSSGTGVDTQYF; cdr3_nt: TGTGCCAGCAGTTCCGGGACAGGGGTAGATACGCAGTATTTT
v_call: TRBV29-1; d_call: TRBD1; clone_size: NA; j_call: TRBJ1-5; cdr3_aa: CSVGAGQGQPQHF; cdr3_nt: TGCAGCGTTGGGGCGGGACAGGGCCAGCCCCAGCATTTT
v_call: TRBV11-2; d_call: TRBD2; clone_size: once; j_call: TRBJ2-3; cdr3_aa: CASSPTVGGRGDTQYF; cdr3_nt: TGTGCCAGCAGCCCCACGGTCGGTGGGAGGGGAGATACGCAGTATTTT
v_call: TRBV28; d_call: NA; clone_size: NA; j_call: TRBJ1-3; cdr3_aa: CASSKATLNSGNTIYF; cdr3_nt: TGTGCCAGCAGTAAGGCTACGCTGAACTCTGGAAACACCATATATTTT
v_call: TRBV4-3; d_call: NA; clone_size: NA; j_call: TRBJ1-5; cdr3_aa: CASSQGPRADYQPQHF; cdr3_nt: TGCGCCAGCAGCCAAGGACCACGGGCTGATTATCAGCCCCAGCATTTT
v_call: TRBV6-6; d_call: NA; clone_size: NA; j_call: TRBJ2-6; cdr3_aa: CASSYYGGPGANVLTF; cdr3_nt: TGTGCCAGCAGTTATTATGGAGGGCCTGGGGCCAACGTCCTGACTTTC
v_call: TRBV6-1; d_call: TRBD2; clone_size: NA; j_call: TRBJ2-3; cdr3_aa: CASMYGRGNADTQYF; cdr3_nt: TGTGCCAGCATGTACGGGAGGGGAAACGCAGATACGCAGTATTTT
v_call: TRBV28; d_call: TRBD2; clone_size: NA; j_call: TRBJ2-3; cdr3_aa: CASRPLAGAKDTQYF; cdr3_nt: TGTGCCAGCAGACCTCTAGCGGGAGCTAAAGATACGCAGTATTTT
v_call: TRBV28; d_call: NA; clone_size: NA; j_call: TRBJ1-4; cdr3_aa: CASSFFGAGEKLFF; cdr3_nt: TGTGCCAGCAGTTTTTTTGGGGCTGGTGAAAAACTGTTTTTT
v_call: TRBV7-9; d_call: TRBD2; clone_size: NA; j_call: TRBJ2-1; cdr3_aa: CASSSNLYSGRGLGEQFF; cdr3_nt: TGTGCCAGCAGCTCGAACCTTTATAGCGGGAGAGGGTTGGGTGAGCAGTTCTTC
v_call: TRBV7-6; d_call: NA; clone_size: NA; j_call: TRBJ1-1; cdr3_aa: CASSPIGDTEAFF; cdr3_nt: TGTGCCAGCAGTCCTATTGGGGACACTGAAGCTTTCTTT
v_call: TRBV2; d_call: TRBD2; clone_size: NA; j_call: TRBJ2-7; cdr3_aa: CASSVGTSVTYEQYF; cdr3_nt: TGTGCCAGCAGTGTGGGGACTAGCGTAACCTACGAGCAGTACTTC
v_call: TRBV19; d_call: NA; clone_size: once; j_call: TRBJ2-2; cdr3_aa: CASTSLGPYAGELFF; cdr3_nt: TGTGCCAGTACCTCATTAGGTCCATACGCCGGGGAGCTGTTTTTT
v_call: TRBV19; d_call: NA; clone_size: NA; j_call: TRBJ2-1; cdr3_aa: CASSIIRQSSYNEQFF; cdr3_nt: TGTGCCAGTAGTATTATACGGCAGAGCTCCTACAATGAGCAGTTCTTC
v_call: TRBV27; d_call: NA; clone_size: NA; j_call: TRBJ2-7; cdr3_aa: CASSFTRRVYEQYF; cdr3_nt: TGTGCCAGCAGTTTTACCCGTAGGGTCTACGAGCAGTACTTC
v_call: TRBV6-5; d_call: NA; clone_size: NA; j_call: TRBJ1-1; cdr3_aa: CASRGRWNTEAFF; cdr3_nt: TGTGCCAGCAGGGGCAGGTGGAACACTGAAGCTTTCTTT